The 3 T cell receptor beta chains below were found in one sample sequenced in a study of blood T cell repertoires in COVID-19. The data were produced by immunoSEQ multiplex PCR, yet TCRdb's version contains in-frame clones alone and is incomplete. The table lists hundreds of thousands of clones, about nine tenths of them singletons, with 3.5% to 4% in the top ten. Sequencing input: PBMCs or T cells enriched from blood (not recorded which). The receptors were gathered from a woman in her 30s with acute COVID-19.

The chain uses TRBV28 and TRBJ1-1, with D perhaps TRBD1 (6 bases). Looked up from germline, CDR1 is MDHEN and CDR2 is SYDVKM. This CDR3 spans 14 amino acids. Trimming took off 6 bases at V and 8 bases at J, with 19 bases between the two ends. The CDR3 coding sequence is TGTGCCAGCAGAATCGGGGGGCCCGTCTACGAAGCTTTCTTT. Translation gives CASRIGGPVYEAFF.

In its sample, this clone was seen once. The rearrangement uses TRBV5-8 and TRBJ1-5; no reliable D call. There are 13 residues in the CDR3. The V gene lost 0 bases and the J gene lost 5 bases, with 6 bases spanning the gap. Germline V gives CDR1 SGHTS, CDR2 YDEGEE. The CDR3 region has the DNA TGTGCCAGCAGCTTGGTTCGGGATCAGCCCCAGCATTTT. Protein: CASSLVRDQPQHF.

The rearrangement joins TRBV7-9 to TRBJ1-2, with TRBD1 matching over 8 bases. The CDR3 sequence is 14 residues long. Germline lookup yields CDR1 SEHNR and CDR2 FQNEAQ (reference sequence). J was trimmed by 6 bases and V by 1 base; bases with no gene match: 4. CDR3 sequence (DNA): TGTGCCAGCAGCTTAGGGTCAGGGGGCGATGGCTACACCTTC. It yields the protein CASSLGSGGDGYTF. Together with reference TRBV7-9 and TRBJ1-2, the CDR3 gives the full variable domain: DTGVSQNPRHKITKRGQNVTFRCDPISEHNRLYWYRQTLGQGPEFLTYFQNEAQLEKSRLLSDRFSAERPKGSFSTLEIQRTEQGDSAMYLCASSLGSGGDGYTFGSGTRLTVV.